This T cell receptor (beta chain) is from a study of metastatic and nonmetastatic thyroid tumors. Overall study results and limits: Versus benign nodules, malignant thyroid tumors reportedly had significantly higher TCR beta diversity, in blood and tumor.

Prior to thyroid surgery, none of the patients had received any treatment. The CDR3 runs 13 residues. With V trimmed by 7 bases and J by 7 bases, 10 bases remained unmatched. Germline V gene lookup returns CDR1 LGHNT and CDR2 FRNRAP. MiXCR was used by TCRdb to re-call the PCR reads. Here the sample spans 25,000 to 30,000 clones, roughly 3.7% being singletons. There are a few counts of this clone. Its antigen remains unknown. The specimen sequenced was blood. The receptor's source is a male donor with papillary thyroid cancer or a benign thyroid nodule (not recorded which). Some clones in this sample may be carry-over from other donors' samples. The chain has TRBV12-5 and TRBJ2-7, with 7 positions matching TRBD2. CDR3 amino acids: CASAGSTSEEQYF. CDR3 bases: TGTGCTAGTGCTGGGAGTACTAGCGAAGAGCAGTACTTC.